This is a list of T cell receptor beta chains from one sample in a study of shared clonotypes between healthy human individuals. Only in-frame clones appear in the TCRdb table, and some are missing; sequencing was by immunoSEQ multiplex PCR. The repertoire holds roughly 2,300,000 clones, roughly 90% seen once, with approximately 0.41% in the top ten. The source material was naive CD4+ T cells from PBMCs. The receptors here all came from a man between 18 and 29 years old in good health. Some clones in this sample may be carry-over from other donors' samples. CDR3s include the opening cysteine and the closing phenylalanine or tryptophan. The order of the fields is D gene, J gene, clone size, V gene, CDR3 protein, CDR3 DNA. D genes are given only for firm matches. Clone size is stated in some rows and not others, as once, few, many or a class when expanded.

>.|TRBJ2-1|.|TRBV9
CASSPTGTTYNEQFF
TGTGCCAGCAGCCCGACCGGGACCACCTACAATGAGCAGTTCTTC
>TRBD1|TRBJ1-1|.|TRBV11-2
CASSPDWTGGSFF
TGTGCCAGCAGCCCCGACTGGACAGGGGGTTCTTTCTTT
>TRBD2|TRBJ2-1|.|TRBV7-2
CASSSQAGGPYNEQFF
TGTGCCAGCAGCTCTCAAGCGGGAGGGCCCTACAATGAGCAGTTCTTC
>TRBD1|TRBJ1-2|.|TRBV6-1
CASSEARTGGTYGYTF
TGTGCCAGCAGTGAAGCGCGGACAGGGGGTACCTATGGCTACACCTTC
>.|TRBJ2-7|.|TRBV6-6
CASSREPSYEQYF
TGTGCCAGCAGTCGGGAGCCTTCCTACGAGCAGTACTTC
>TRBD2|TRBJ2-5|once|TRBV6-1
CASRREGPEGTQYF
TGTGCCAGCAGACGGGAGGGCCCGGAAGGGACCCAGTACTTC
>TRBD1|TRBJ2-1|once|TRBV5-1
CASSSDRVGDNEQFF
TGCGCCAGCAGCTCTGACAGGGTGGGTGACAATGAGCAGTTCTTC
>.|TRBJ1-5|.|TRBV28
CASSHPQKSYQPQHF
TGTGCCAGCAGTCATCCCCAGAAGTCCTATCAGCCCCAGCATTTT
>.|TRBJ2-2|.|TRBV4-1
CASSPRGGMDTGELFF
TGCGCCAGCAGCCCCAGAGGGGGGATGGACACCGGGGAGCTGTTTTTT
>.|TRBJ2-5|.|TRBV5-4
CASSWAVGTQYF
TGTGCCAGCAGCTGGGCAGTAGGGACCCAGTACTTC
>TRBD2|TRBJ2-1|.|TRBV30
CAWKLASGTYNEQFF
TGTGCCTGGAAATTGGCTAGCGGGACTTACAATGAGCAGTTCTTC